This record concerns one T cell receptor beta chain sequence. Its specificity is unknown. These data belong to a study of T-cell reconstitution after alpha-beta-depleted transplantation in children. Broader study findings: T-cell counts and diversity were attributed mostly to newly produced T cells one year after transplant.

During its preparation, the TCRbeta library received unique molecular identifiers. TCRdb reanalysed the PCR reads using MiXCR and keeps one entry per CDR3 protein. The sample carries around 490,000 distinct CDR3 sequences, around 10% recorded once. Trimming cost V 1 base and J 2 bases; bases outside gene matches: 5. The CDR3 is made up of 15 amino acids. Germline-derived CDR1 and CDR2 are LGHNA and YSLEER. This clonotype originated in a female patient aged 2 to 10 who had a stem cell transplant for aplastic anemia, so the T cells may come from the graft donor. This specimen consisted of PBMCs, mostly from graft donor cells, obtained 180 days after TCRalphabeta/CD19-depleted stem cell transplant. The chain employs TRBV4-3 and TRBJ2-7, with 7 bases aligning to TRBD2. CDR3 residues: CASSQVGGIPYEQYV. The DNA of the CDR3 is TGCGCCAGCAGCCAAGTGGGGGGGATCCCCTACGAGCAGTACGTC.